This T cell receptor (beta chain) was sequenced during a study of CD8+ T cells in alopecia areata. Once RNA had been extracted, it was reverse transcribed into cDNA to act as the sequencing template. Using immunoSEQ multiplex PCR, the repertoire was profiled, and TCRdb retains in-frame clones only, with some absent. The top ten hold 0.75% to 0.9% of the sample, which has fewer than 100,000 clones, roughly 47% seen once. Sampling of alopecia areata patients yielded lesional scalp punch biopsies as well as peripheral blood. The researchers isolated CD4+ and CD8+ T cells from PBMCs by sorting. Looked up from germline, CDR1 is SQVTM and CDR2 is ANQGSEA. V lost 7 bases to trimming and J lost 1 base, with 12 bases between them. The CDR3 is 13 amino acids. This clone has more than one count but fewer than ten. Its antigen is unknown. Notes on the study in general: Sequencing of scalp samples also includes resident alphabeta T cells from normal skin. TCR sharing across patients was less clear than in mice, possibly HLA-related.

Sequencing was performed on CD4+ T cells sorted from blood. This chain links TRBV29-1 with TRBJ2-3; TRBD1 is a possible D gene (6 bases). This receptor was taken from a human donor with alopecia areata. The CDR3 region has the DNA TGCAGCGCCCCGGACAGCGGCACAGATACGCAGTATTTT. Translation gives CSAPDSGTDTQYF.